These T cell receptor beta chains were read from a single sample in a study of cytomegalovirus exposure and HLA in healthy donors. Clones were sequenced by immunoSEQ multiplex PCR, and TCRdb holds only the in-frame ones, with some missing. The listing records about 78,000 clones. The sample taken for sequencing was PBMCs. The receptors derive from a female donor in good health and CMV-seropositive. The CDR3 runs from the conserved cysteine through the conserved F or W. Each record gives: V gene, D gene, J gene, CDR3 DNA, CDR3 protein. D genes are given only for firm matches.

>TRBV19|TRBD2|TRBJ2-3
TGTGCCAGTAGTATACCTAGCGGGAGATCGGCAGATACGCAGTATTTT
CASSIPSGRSADTQYF
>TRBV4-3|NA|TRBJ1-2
TGCGCCAGCAGCCAACGTTGGCAGGCTAACTATGGCTACACCTTC
CASSQRWQANYGYTF
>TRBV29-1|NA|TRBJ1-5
TGCAGCGGTTCCGGGACACTCAATCAGCCCCAGCATTTT
CSGSGTLNQPQHF
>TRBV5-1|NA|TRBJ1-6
TGCGCCAGCAGCTTCGACAGAAAATCACCCCTCCACTTT
CASSFDRKSPLHF
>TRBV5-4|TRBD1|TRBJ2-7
TGTGCCAGCAGCTTCGGGACAGGTCTCTACGAGCAGTACTTC
CASSFGTGLYEQYF
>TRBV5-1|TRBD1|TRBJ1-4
TGCGCCAGCAGCCCCCGGGACAGTTTTGAAAAACTGTTTTTT
CASSPRDSFEKLFF
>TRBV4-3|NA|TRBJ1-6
TGCGCCAGCAGCCAAGACCGGACAGTCCCTAATTCACCCCTCCACTTT
CASSQDRTVPNSPLHF
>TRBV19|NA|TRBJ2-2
TGTGCCAGTAGAGGGGGGGGGAACACCGGGGAGCTGTTTTTT
CASRGGGNTGELFF
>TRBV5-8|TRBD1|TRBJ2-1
TGTGCCAGCAGCATAGGGTGGACAGGACCTTACGATGAGCAGTTCTTC
CASSIGWTGPYDEQFF
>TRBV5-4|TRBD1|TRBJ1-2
TGTGCCAGCAGGGGACAGTCTGACTATGGCTACACCTTC
CASRGQSDYGYTF
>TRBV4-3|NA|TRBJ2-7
TGCGCCAGCAGCCAAGAATACAGGACCTTCCACGAGCAGTACTTC
CASSQEYRTFHEQYF
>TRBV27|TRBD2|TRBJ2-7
TGTGCCAGCAGTCACCGGACTAGCGGGGGCCTCAATGGCGAGCAGTACTTC
CASSHRTSGGLNGEQYF
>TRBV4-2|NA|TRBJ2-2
TGTGCCAGCAGCCAAGAGGCGGACTCCGCGAACACCGGGGAGCTGTTTTTT
CASSQEADSANTGELFF
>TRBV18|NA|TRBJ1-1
TGTGCCAGCTCACCAAGCACAGGCCGATTTGAAGCTTTCTTT
CASSPSTGRFEAFF
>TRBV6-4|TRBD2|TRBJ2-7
TGTGCCAGCAGTGCCCCGGGACTAGCGGGACACGAGCAGTACTTC
CASSAPGLAGHEQYF
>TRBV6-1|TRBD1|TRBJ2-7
TGTGCCAGCAGTGGATTCCGTCCCGGGACAGGGGTGGGACAAATCGAGCAGTACTTC
CASSGFRPGTGVGQIEQYF
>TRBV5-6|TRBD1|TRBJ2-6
TGTGCCAGCAGCGATACAGGGGTCGGGGCCAACGTCCTGACTTTC
CASSDTGVGANVLTF
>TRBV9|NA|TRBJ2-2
TGTGCCAGCAGCGTAGGTGGGGGGGCCTGGACCGGGGAGCTGTTTTTT
CASSVGGGAWTGELFF
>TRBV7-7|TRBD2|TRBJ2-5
TGTGCTAGCAGCTTGGGGGCGAGCGGGGGGCGAGAGACCCAGTACTTC
CASSLGASGGRETQYF
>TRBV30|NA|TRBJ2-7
TGTGCCTGGAGTGTACAACGGGCCTACGAGCAGTACTTC
CAWSVQRAYEQYF
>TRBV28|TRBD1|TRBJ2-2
TGTGCCAGCAGTTTATCCAGGGGGCGGGGCACCGGGGAGCTGTTTTTT
CASSLSRGRGTGELFF
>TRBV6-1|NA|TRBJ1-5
TGTGCCAGCAGGTTAAACAGGGCAGGTCAGCCCCAGCATTTT
CASRLNRAGQPQHF
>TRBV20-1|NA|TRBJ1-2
TGCAGTGCTAGAGATGAGGATGGCTACACCTTC
CSARDEDGYTF
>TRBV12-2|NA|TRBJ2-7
TGTGCAAGTCGCACCGGGACTAGCGGGGTGAGCGAGCAGTACTTC
CASRTGTSGVSEQYF
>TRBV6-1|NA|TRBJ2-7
TGTGCCAGCAGTGCAGGGGTGGGCTCCTACGAGCAGTACTTC
CASSAGVGSYEQYF
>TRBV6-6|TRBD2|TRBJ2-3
TGTGCCAGCAGTTCCCCGGGGGGGGCCCCAGATACGCAGTATTTT
CASSSPGGAPDTQYF
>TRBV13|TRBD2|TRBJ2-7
TGTGCCAGCAGCCAGAGCGGGAAGGGCTACGAGCAGTACTTC
CASSQSGKGYEQYF
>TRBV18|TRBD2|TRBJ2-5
TGTGCCAGCTCATCCGGACTAGCGGAGACCCAGTACTTC
CASSSGLAETQYF
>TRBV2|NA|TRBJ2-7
TGTGCCAGCAGGTGGACAGCCGGCTACGAGCAGTACTTC
CASRWTAGYEQYF
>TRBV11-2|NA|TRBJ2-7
TGTGCCAGCAGCTTTCGGGGGGCCGTCCTGGACGAGCAGTACTTC
CASSFRGAVLDEQYF
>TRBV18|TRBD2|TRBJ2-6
TGTGCCAGCTCACCCCCGGGACTAGCCTACTCTGGGGCCAACGTCCTGACTTTC
CASSPPGLAYSGANVLTF
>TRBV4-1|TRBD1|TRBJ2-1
TGCGCCAGCAGCCAAGGAGGGACAGCCTACAATGAGCAGTTCTTC
CASSQGGTAYNEQFF
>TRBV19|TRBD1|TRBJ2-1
TGTGCCAGTAGCACTCGACGGGACAGTTACAATGAGCAGTTCTTC
CASSTRRDSYNEQFF
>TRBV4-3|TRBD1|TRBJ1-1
TGCGCCAGCAGCCGCACTGGGGGACAGGGGACGGTATCCACTGAAGCTTTCTTT
CASSRTGGQGTVSTEAFF
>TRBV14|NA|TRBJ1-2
TGTGCCAGCAGCCAAAGACGGGGGAGGGACTATGGCTACACCTTC
CASSQRRGRDYGYTF
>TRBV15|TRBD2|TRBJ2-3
TGTGCCACCAGCAGAGGAGGACTAGTGCAAGATACGCAGTATTTT
CATSRGGLVQDTQYF